This TCR beta chain was captured by sequencing in a study of shared clonotypes between healthy human individuals. DNA at about 190 ng, around 30,000 T cell genomes, went into sorted-subset replicate PCRs. TCRdb's copy holds only in-frame clones and misses some; the assay was immunoSEQ multiplex PCR. The repertoire holds roughly 770,000 clones, roughly 96% seen once, with about 0.25% in the top ten. The V segment lost 5 bases and the J segment 9 bases; nucleotides outside the gene matches: 12. Germline values: CDR1 MNHEY, CDR2 SVGAGI. The CDR3 has 15 residues. CD8 cells classed as naive were CD45RO-negative and positively selected for CCR7, excluding terminally differentiated effector memory CD45RA+ cells.

The sequencing input was naive CD8+ T cells sorted from blood. This sequence originates from a man in his thirties or forties in good health. This chain joins TRBV6-5 and TRBJ2-1; 8 bases line up with TRBD1. The CDR3 nucleotides are TGTGCCAGCAGTCCGGGACAGGCCCCGCATAGTGAGCAGTTCTTC. This codes for CASSPGQAPHSEQFF.